This TCR beta chain was documented in a study of blood T cells in healthy people across ages. Whole-study findings and limits: The donors' CMV status was not determined, possibly confounding changes in expanded clonotypes. Among T cells, TCR beta diversity per million cells dropped roughly linearly as age rose. Versus aged donors, long-lived donors had higher diversity and more naive CD4+ cells.

The sample providers were healthy Caucasian people from Russia, aged roughly 6 to 100. This clonotype was counted only a few times. Its antigen is unidentified. CDR3 length: 14 amino acids. CDR1 SGHAT and CDR2 FQNNGV come from the germline V gene. V was clipped by 5 bases and J by 2 bases, with 11 bases between them. A sample-barcoded 5' primer and a J-beta primer mix were used in a second PCR of roughly 6 to 11 cycles. Each CDR3 protein is one row after TCRdb ran MiXCR on the 5' RACE reads. Here the sample spans some 290,000 distinct CDR3 sequences, 25% to 30% being singletons. Input material: blood. J is TRBJ2-3 and V is TRBV11-2, with a possible D match to TRBD2 (6 bases). This TCR came from a woman in her 70s in good health. CDR3: CASSAGTLTDTQYF. For the CDR3, the DNA is TGTGCCAGCAGCGCCGGGACTCTCACAGATACGCAGTATTTT.